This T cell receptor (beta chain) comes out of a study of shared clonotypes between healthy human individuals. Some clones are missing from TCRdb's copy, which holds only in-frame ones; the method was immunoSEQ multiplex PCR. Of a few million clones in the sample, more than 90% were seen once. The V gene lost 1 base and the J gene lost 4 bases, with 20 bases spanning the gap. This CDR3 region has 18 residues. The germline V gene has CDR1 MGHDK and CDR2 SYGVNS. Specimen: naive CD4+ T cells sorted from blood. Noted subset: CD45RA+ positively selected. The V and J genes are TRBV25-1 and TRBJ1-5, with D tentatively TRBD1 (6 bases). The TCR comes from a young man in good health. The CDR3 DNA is TGTGCCAGCAGTGAATGTCTGAGGGGGGGTACAGAAAATCAGCCCCAGCATTTT. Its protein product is CASSECLRGGTENQPQHF. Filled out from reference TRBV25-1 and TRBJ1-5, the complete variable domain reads EADIYQTPRYLVIGTGKKITLECSQTMGHDKMYWYQQDPGMELHLIHYSYGVNSTEKGDLSSESTVSRIRTEHFPLTLESARPSHTSQYLCASSECLRGGTENQPQHFGDGTRLSIL.